This T cell receptor (beta chain) was documented in a study of blood T cells in healthy people across ages. Only a few counts were recorded for this clonotype. The CDR3 spans 14 residues. Germline values: CDR1 GTSNPN, CDR2 SVGIG (reference sequence). The V and J ends lost 4 bases and 1 base respectively, with 13 bases between them. A second PCR of about 6 to 11 cycles used a sample-barcoded 5' primer and a J-beta primer mix. TCRdb recomputed calls from the 5' RACE reads with MiXCR, one row per CDR3 protein. The sample yields about 810,000 distinct CDR3 sequences, around 34% seen once. Sequenced sample: blood. This rearrangement joins TRBV30 to TRBJ1-1; maybe TRBD1 (5 bases). This sequence was found in a man aged 18-30 years in good health. CDR3 DNA: TGTGCCTGGATAACCGGGACCAAGAACACTGAAGCTTTCTTT. This sequence encodes CAWITGTKNTEAFF.